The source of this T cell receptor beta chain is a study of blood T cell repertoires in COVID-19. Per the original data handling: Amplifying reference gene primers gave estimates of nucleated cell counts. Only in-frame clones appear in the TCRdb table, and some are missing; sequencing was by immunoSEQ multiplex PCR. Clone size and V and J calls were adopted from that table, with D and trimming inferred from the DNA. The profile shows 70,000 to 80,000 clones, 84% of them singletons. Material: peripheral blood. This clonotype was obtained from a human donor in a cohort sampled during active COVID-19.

The CDR3 region is CASSPRGNTGNTIYF. The CDR3 DNA follows: TGTGCCAGCAGTCCCCGGGGAAACACTGGAAACACCATATATTTT. The chain links TRBV27 to TRBJ1-3; D not certain. The germline V gene encodes CDR1 MNHEY and CDR2 SMNVEV (reference sequence). The V gene lost 5 bases and the J gene lost 2 bases, with 13 bases spanning the gap. There are 15 residues in the CDR3.